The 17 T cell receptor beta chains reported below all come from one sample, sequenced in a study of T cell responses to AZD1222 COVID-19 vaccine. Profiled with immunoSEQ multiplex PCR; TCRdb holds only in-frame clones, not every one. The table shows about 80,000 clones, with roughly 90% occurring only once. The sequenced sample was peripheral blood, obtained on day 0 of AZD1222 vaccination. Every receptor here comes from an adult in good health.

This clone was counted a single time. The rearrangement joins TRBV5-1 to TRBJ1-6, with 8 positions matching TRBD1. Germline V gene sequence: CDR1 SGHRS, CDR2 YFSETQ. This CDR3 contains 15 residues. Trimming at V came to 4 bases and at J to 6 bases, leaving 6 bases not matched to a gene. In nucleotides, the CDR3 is TGCGCCAGCAGCCGGGACAGGTCTTCTAATTCACCCCTCCACTTT. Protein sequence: CASSRDRSSNSPLHF. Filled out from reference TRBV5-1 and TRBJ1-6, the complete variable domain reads KAGVTQTPRYLIKTRGQQVTLSCSPISGHRSVSWYQQTPGQGLQFLFEYFSETQRNKGNFPGRFSGRQFSNSRSEMNVSTLELGDSALYLCASSRDRSSNSPLHFGNGTRLTVT.

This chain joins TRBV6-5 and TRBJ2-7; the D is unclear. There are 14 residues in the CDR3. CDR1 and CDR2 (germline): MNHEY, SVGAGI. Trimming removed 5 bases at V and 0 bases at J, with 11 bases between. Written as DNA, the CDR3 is TGTGCCAGCAGTAGACAACCGAGCTCCTACGAGCAGTACTTC. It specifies CASSRQPSSYEQYF.

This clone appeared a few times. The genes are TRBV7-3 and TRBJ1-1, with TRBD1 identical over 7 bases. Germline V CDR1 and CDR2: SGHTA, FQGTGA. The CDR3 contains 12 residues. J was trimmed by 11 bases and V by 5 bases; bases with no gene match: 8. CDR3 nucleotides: TGTGCCAGCAGCGAACGACAGGGCCGGGCTTTCTTT. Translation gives CASSERQGRAFF. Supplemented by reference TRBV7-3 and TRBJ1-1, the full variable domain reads GAGVSQTPSNKVTEKGKYVELRCDPISGHTALYWYRQSLGQGPEFLIYFQGTGAADDSGLPNDRFFAVRPEGSVSTLKIQRTERGDSAVYLCASSERQGRAFFGQGTRLTVV.

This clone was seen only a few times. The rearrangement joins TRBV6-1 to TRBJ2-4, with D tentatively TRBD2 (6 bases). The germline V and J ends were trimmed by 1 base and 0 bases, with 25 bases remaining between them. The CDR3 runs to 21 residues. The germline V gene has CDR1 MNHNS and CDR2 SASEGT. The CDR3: CASSEEMAAPIAALAKNIQYF. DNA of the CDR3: TGTGCCAGCAGTGAAGAGATGGCCGCCCCCATAGCGGCTCTAGCCAAAAACATTCAGTACTTC.

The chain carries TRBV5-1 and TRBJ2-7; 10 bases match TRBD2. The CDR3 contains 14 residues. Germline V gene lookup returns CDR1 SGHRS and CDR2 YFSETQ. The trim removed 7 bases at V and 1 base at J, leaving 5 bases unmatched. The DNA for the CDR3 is TGCGCCAGCGGACGGACTAGCGGTTCCTACGAGCAGTACTTC. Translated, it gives CASGRTSGSYEQYF. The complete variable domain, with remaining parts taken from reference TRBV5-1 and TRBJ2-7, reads KAGVTQTPRYLIKTRGQQVTLSCSPISGHRSVSWYQQTPGQGLQFLFEYFSETQRNKGNFPGRFSGRQFSNSRSEMNVSTLELGDSALYLCASGRTSGSYEQYFGPGTRLTVT.

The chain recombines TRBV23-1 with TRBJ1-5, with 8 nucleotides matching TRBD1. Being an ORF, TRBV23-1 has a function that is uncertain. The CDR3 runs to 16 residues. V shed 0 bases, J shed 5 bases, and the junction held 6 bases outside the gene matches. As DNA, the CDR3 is TGCGCCAGCAGTCAATCCTGCAAGGGACAGGATCAGCCCCAGCATTTT. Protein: CASSQSCKGQDQPQHF.

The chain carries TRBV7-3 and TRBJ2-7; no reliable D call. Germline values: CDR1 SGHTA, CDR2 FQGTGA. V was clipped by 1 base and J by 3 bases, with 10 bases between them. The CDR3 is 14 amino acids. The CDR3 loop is CASSLRSAGYEQYF. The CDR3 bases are TGTGCCAGCAGCTTAAGGTCAGCCGGCTACGAGCAGTACTTC.

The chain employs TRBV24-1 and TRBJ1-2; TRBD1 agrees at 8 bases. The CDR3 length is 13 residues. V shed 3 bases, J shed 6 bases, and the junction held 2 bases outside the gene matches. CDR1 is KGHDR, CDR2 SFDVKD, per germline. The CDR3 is CATSDPQGDGYTF. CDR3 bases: TGTGCCACCAGTGATCCACAGGGGGATGGCTACACCTTC.

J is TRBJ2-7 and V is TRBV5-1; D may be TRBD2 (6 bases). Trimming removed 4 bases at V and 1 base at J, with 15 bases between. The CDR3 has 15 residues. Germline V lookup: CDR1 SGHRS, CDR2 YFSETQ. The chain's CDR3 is CASSPVGGTSYEQYF. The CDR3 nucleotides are TGCGCCAGCAGCCCAGTTGGGGGGACTTCCTACGAGCAGTACTTC.

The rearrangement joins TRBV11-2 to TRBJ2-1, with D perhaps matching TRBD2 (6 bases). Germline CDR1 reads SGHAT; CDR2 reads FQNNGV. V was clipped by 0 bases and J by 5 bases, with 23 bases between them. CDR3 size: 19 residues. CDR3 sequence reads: CASSLDLSVAALPNNEQFF. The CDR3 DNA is TGTGCCAGCAGCTTAGACTTATCGGTAGCGGCACTTCCCAACAATGAGCAGTTCTTC.

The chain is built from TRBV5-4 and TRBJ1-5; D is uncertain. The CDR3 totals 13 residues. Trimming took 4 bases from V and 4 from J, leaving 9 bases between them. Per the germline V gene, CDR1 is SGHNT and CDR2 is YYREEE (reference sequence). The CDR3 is CASSADPNQPQHF. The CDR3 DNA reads TGTGCCAGCAGCGCCGACCCTAATCAGCCCCAGCATTTT.

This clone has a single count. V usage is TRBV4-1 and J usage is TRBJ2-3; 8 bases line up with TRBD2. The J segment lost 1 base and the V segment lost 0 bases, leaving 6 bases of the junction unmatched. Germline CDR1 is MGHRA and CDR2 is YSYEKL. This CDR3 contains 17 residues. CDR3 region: CASSQDSGGAGTDTQYF. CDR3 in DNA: TGCGCCAGCAGCCAAGATTCGGGGGGGGCCGGCACAGATACGCAGTATTTT.

This CDR3 reads CASLRGAGNTGELFF. The CDR3 nucleotides read TGTGCCAGCCTTCGGGGGGCTGGGAACACCGGGGAGCTGTTTTTT. This chain connects TRBV7-8 to TRBJ2-2, with D perhaps TRBD2 (7 bases). The V end lost 8 bases, the J end lost 1 base, and 14 bases lay between the germline ends. The CDR3 length is 15 residues. Germline CDR1 and CDR2: SGHVS and FQNEAQ.

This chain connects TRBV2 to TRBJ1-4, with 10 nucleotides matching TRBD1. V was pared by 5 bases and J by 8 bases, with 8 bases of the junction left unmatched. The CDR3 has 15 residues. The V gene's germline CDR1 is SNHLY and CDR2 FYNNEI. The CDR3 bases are TGTGCCAGCAGTACCGGGACAGGGGTTGCCGAAAAACTGTTTTTT. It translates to CASSTGTGVAEKLFF.

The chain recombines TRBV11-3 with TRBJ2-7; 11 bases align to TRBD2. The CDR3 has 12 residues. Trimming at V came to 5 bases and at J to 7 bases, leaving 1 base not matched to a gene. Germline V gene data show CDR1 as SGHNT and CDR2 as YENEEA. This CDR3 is CASSRTSGEQYF. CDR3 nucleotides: TGTGCCAGCAGCCGGACTAGCGGGGAGCAGTACTTC.

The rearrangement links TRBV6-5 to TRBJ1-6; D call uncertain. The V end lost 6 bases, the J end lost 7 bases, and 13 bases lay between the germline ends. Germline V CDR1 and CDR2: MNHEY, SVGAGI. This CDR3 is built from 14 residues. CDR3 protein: CASSTREPNSPLHF. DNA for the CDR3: TGTGCCAGCAGCACCCGGGAGCCGAATTCACCCCTCCACTTT.

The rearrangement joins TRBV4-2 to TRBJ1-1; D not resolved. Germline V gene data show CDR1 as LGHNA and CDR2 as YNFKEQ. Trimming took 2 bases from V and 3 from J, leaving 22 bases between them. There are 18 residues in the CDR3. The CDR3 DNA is TGTGCCAGCAGCCAAAACCGGGCTCCGGGCACCGGGGACACTGAAGCTTTCTTT. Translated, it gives CASSQNRAPGTGDTEAFF.